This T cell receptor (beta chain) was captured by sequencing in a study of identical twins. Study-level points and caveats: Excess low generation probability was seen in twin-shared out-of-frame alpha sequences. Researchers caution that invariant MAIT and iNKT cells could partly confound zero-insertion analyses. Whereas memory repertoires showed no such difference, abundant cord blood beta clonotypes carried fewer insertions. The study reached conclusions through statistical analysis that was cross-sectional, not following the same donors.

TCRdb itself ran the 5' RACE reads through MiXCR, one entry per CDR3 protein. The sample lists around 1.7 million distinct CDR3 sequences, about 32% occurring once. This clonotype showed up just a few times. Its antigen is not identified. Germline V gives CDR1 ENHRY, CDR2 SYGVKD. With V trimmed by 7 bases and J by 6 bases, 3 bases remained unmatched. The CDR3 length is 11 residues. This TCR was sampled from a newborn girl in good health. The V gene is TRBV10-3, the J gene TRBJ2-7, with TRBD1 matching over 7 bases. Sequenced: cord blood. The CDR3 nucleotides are TGTGCCATCAATGCAGGGGGCGAGCAGTACTTC. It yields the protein CAINAGGEQYF.